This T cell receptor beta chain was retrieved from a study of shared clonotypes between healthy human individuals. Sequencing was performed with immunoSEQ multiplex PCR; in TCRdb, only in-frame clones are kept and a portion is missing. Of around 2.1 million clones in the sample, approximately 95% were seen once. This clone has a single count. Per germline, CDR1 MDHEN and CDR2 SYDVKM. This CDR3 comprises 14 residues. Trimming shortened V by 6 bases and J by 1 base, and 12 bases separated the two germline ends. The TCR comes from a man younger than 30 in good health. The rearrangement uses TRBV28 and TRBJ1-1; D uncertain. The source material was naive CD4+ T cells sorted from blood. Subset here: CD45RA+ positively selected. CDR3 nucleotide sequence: TGTGCCAGCAGGTCCTGGGTTACGAACACTGAAGCTTTCTTT. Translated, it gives CASRSWVTNTEAFF. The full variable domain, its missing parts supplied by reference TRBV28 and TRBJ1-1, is DVKVTQSSRYLVKRTGEKVFLECVQDMDHENMFWYRQDPGLGLRLIYFSYDVKMKEKGDIPEGYSVSREKKERFSLILESASTNQTSMYLCASRSWVTNTEAFFGQGTRLTVV.